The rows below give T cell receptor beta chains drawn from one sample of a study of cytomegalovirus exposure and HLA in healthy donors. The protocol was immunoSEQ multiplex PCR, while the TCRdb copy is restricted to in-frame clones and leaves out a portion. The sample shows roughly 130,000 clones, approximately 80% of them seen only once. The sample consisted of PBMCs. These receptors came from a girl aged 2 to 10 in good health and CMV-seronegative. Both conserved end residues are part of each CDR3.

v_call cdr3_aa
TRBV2 CASSDEQGASYEQYF
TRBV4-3 CASSQDLTVNSPLHF
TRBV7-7 CASSLGAYTGELFF
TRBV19 CASSTFLRDEDGYTF
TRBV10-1 CGGVGTSSSVSSDTQYF
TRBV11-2 CASSQDNQPQHF
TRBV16 CASSPGQHNTEAFF
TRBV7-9 CASSSSRRGGQDPEKLFF
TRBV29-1 CSVVYVGTGELFF
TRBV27 CASSLRFEGYEQYF
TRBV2 CASIGGSSYEQYF
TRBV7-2 CASSTGTGKWAGELFF
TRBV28 CASSYYDRANTEAFF
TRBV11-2 CASSSRQNSPLHF
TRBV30 CAWSGGGDYGYTF
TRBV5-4 CASSLGYGTGEETQYF
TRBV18 CASSPFPTGNYGYTF
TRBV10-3 CAISPGQDSYEQYF
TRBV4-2 CASSQVFSGGADTQYF
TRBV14 CASSQVGAGEQFF
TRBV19 CASSINRGLNTEAFF
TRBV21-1 CASIDRGVKQPQHF
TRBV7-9 CASTLPGQGGSGELFF
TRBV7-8 CASSTGGLINEQFF
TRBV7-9 CASSLSGIGIPYGYTF
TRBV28 CASGEGQFLYGYTF
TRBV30 CASVLNRANTEAFF
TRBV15 CATSRDSAGAPNEQYF
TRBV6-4 CASSDSSGSYNEQFF
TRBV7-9 CASSLGRTGKGNEQFF
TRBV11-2 CASSLDLNSPNEKLFF
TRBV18 CASSPRQGEETQYF
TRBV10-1 CASSESSPSRALTANYGYTF
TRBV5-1 CASTTVGGDKRYGYTF
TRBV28 CASSARTGFNEKLFF
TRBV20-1 CSARPRETQYF
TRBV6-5 CASTYAGTGELFF
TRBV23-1 CASSQSSAGLTGPPNSNQPQHF
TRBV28 CASRPTSGSKNEQFF
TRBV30 CAWSGRGTNQPQHF
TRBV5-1 CASSSTSFETQYF
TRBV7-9 CASSVGGQGRTNEKLFF
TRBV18 CASSPPERAGTYNEQFF
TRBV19 CASSIVAGSSYEQYF
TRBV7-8 CASSITGGSETEAFF
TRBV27 CASSLAGGILDTQYF